This T cell receptor (beta chain) was identified in a study of CD8 T cells in Susac syndrome. The V gene's germline CDR1 is SEHNR and CDR2 FQNEAQ (reference sequence). This CDR3 has 13 residues. V lost 4 bases and J lost 4, with 11 bases in between. Random hexamers were used to reverse transcribe an amount of about 0.45 to 1 ug RNA. TCRdb reprocessed the immunoSEQ multiplex PCR reads via MiXCR and lists one record per CDR3 protein. The table has tens of thousands of distinct CDR3 sequences, around 94% seen once. Sequenced: CD8+ T cells from PBMCs. This clonotype originated in a human donor with Susac syndrome. V usage is TRBV7-9 and J usage is TRBJ2-7; D remains unclear. The CDR3 bases are TGTGCCAGCAGCTCTCCTGCGGCTTACGAGCAGTACTTC. This sequence encodes CASSSPAAYEQYF.